The 13 T cell receptor beta chains reported below all come from one sample, sequenced in a study of blood T cell repertoires in COVID-19. Repertoires were generated with immunoSEQ multiplex PCR, while TCRdb's copy carries only in-frame clones and drops some. The repertoire holds over 300,000 clones, 85% to 90% seen once, with 6.5% to 7% in the top ten. The sample was peripheral blood. The receptors stem from a man younger than 35 with active or convalescent COVID-19.

The V gene is TRBV27, the J gene TRBJ1-4, with 9 bases fitting TRBD1. Unmatched junction bases numbered 4, after V lost 8 bases and J lost 3 bases. Germline V lookup: CDR1 MNHEY, CDR2 SMNVEV (reference sequence). This CDR3 has 14 amino acids. In DNA, the CDR3 is TGTGCCAGCGACCGGGACAGGGCTAATGAAAAACTGTTTTTT. Amino acids: CASDRDRANEKLFF.

In DNA form, the CDR3 reads TGTGCCAGCAGCCCGACAGGGGGCGGGTGGTATGGCTACACCTTC. This gives the protein CASSPTGGGWYGYTF. The chain has TRBV3-1 (or the pseudogene TRBV3-2) and TRBJ1-2; TRBD1 matches at 10 bases. V was clipped by 4 bases and J by 5 bases; unmatched bases: 7. Germline CDR1 and CDR2: LGHDT and YNNKEL (reference sequence). The CDR3 loop spans 15 amino acids.

This clone has only one observation. The CDR3 DNA is TGTGCCAGCAGCCTGGGGACAGCCACTCGGAATTCACCCCTCCACTTT. Its translation: CASSLGTATRNSPLHF. The rearrangement links TRBV7-6 to TRBJ1-6; 7 bases match TRBD1. The V gene end was trimmed by 5 bases and the J gene end by 7 bases; junction bases not matched to a gene: 11. Germline lookup yields CDR1 SGHVS and CDR2 FNYEAQ. This CDR3 is 16 amino acids long.

The V gene is TRBV28, the J gene TRBJ1-2; D may be TRBD1 (6 bases). Germline V gene sequence: CDR1 MDHEN, CDR2 SYDVKM. There are 13 residues in the CDR3. The V end lost 5 bases, the J end lost 3 bases, and 10 bases lay between the germline ends. The CDR3 region is CASSLDSDYGYTF. The CDR3 nucleotides are TGTGCCAGCAGTCTGGACAGTGACTATGGCTACACCTTC.

The gene calls are TRBV19 and TRBJ1-5; D is uncertain. Deletions cut 2 bases from V and 6 bases from J, with 14 bases between. This CDR3 is built from 15 residues. Germline CDR1 and CDR2: LNHDA and SQIVND (reference sequence). Here the CDR3 DNA reads TGTGCCAGTAGTATACTTGGCCACTCAGGTCAGCCCCAGCATTTT. Translating it yields CASSILGHSGQPQHF. The full variable domain, in which reference TRBV19 and TRBJ1-5 provide the parts outside the CDR3, is DGGITQSPKYLFRKEGQNVTLSCEQNLNHDAMYWYRQDPGQGLRLIYYSQIVNDFQKGDIAEGYSVSREKKESFPLTVTSAQKNPTAFYLCASSILGHSGQPQHFGDGTRLSIL.

V and J are TRBV12-5 and TRBJ2-1; TRBD1 is a possible D gene (8 bases). Trimming left V 2 bases short and J 6 bases short, with 14 bases between. This CDR3 has 15 residues. Germline V gene data show CDR1 as LGHNT and CDR2 as FRNRAP. Written as DNA, the CDR3 is TGTGCTAGTGGTTTGTACAGGGGGGGCTCCAATGAGCAGTTCTTC. It is translated as CASGLYRGGSNEQFF.

This chain links TRBV29-1 with TRBJ1-1; no clear D gene. This CDR3 comprises 14 residues. Trimming took off 3 bases at V and 4 bases at J, with 15 bases between the two ends. Germline V gene lookup returns CDR1 SQVTM and CDR2 ANQGSEA. The CDR3 DNA reads as TGCAGCGTTGATCTAGGATTCTGGAGCACTGAAGCTTTCTTT. This codes for CSVDLGFWSTEAFF.

This clone was observed at least ten times. The chain has TRBV5-5 and TRBJ2-7; 7 nucleotides align to TRBD1. The trim removed 0 bases at V and 1 base at J, leaving 10 bases unmatched. This CDR3 region has 17 residues. Germline-derived CDR1 and CDR2 are SGHKS and YYEKEE (reference sequence). The CDR3 region has the DNA TGTGCCAGCAGCTTGGTGGCAGGGGGTTTCCCATCCTACGAGCAGTACTTC. Protein: CASSLVAGGFPSYEQYF.

CDR3 sequence (DNA): TGTGCCAGTAGTATTCGGCAGGCCACTAATGAAAAACTGTTTTTT. Translated: CASSIRQATNEKLFF. This sequence joins TRBV19 and TRBJ1-4; no reliable D call. The V gene's germline CDR1 is LNHDA and CDR2 SQIVND (reference sequence). Trimming shortened V by 3 bases and J by 2 bases, and 10 bases separated the two germline ends. There are 15 residues in the CDR3.

The chain has TRBV5-6 and TRBJ1-2; unclear D gene. CDR3 length equals 15 residues. In germline, CDR1 is SGHDT, CDR2 YYEEEE. V shed 4 bases and J shed 2 bases, with 15 bases lying between them. The CDR3 is CASSHSYGSNYGYTF. Written as DNA, the CDR3 is TGTGCCAGCAGCCACTCGTACGGGTCGAACTATGGCTACACCTTC.

In its sample, this clone was seen once. This chain links TRBV6-5 with TRBJ1-5; 7 bases are a match to TRBD1. V shed 10 bases and J 2 bases; nucleotides not matched to a gene: 5. The CDR3 runs to 13 residues. Germline V gene lookup returns CDR1 MNHEY and CDR2 SVGAGI. CDR3 protein: CANRGPGNQPQHF. The CDR3, as DNA: TGTGCCAATAGGGGGCCGGGCAATCAGCCCCAGCATTTT.

The gene calls are TRBV28 and TRBJ2-7; 9 bases are a match to TRBD1. CDR3 length: 16 amino acids. The ends lost 4 bases at V and 0 bases at J; junction bases unmatched: 7. Germline values: CDR1 MDHEN, CDR2 SYDVKM. The CDR3: CASSSPGTGLSYEQYF. DNA of the CDR3: TGTGCCAGCAGTTCCCCCGGGACAGGGCTCTCCTACGAGCAGTACTTC.

The chain links TRBV6-2 or TRBV6-3 to TRBJ2-7, with D perhaps matching TRBD1 (6 bases). Per germline, CDR1 MNHEY and CDR2 SVGEGT. CDR3 length equals 12 residues. V lost 2 bases, J lost 6 bases, and 8 bases lay in between. CDR3 DNA: TGTGCCAGCAGTTACGGGACAAGCGAGCAGTACTTC. Translated: CASSYGTSEQYF.